This TCR beta chain was obtained from a study of shared clonotypes between healthy human individuals. General observations from the study: The authors expected sequencing depth to affect clonotype sharing among donors.

The CDR3 has 13 amino acids. Germline V lookup: CDR1 MNHEY, CDR2 SMNVEV (reference sequence). Trimming stripped 4 bases from V and 8 bases from J, with 14 bases between. Remarks on this clone: Its antigen is not identified.

The repertoire was sequenced with immunoSEQ multiplex PCR; TCRdb's copy has only in-frame clones and lacks some. The table shows around 450,000 clones, with roughly 80% occurring only once. In unsorted samples, genomic DNA was obtained using 94 million or so PBMCs. This sequence was found in a woman aged 40 to 50 in good health. Some clones in this sample may be carry-over from other donors' samples. Sequenced: PBMCs. J is TRBJ1-2 and V is TRBV27; no definite D call. The CDR3 loop reads CASSSYALVGYTF. CDR3 coding DNA: TGTGCCAGCAGTTCATACGCCCTGGTGGGCTACACCTTC.